The 18 T cell receptor beta chains in this list originate from one sample, sequenced in a study of T-cell memory formation after mild COVID-19. TCRdb processed the 5' RACE reads anew with MiXCR; each CDR3 protein has one entry. This sample has approximately 28,000 distinct CDR3 sequences, with 12% found just once. Sequenced sample: PBMCs or a T cell subset sorted from them (not recorded which). The receptor source for this set is an adult woman who had mild COVID-19 (a few samples of this study predate the infection). Cell type and time point are not known.

This clonotype was recorded at least ten times. This sequence joins TRBV2 and TRBJ2-7, with unresolved D. Per germline, CDR1 SNHLY and CDR2 FYNNEI. CDR3 size: 12 residues. Trimming took off 6 bases at V and 6 bases at J, with 12 bases between the two ends. The CDR3 nucleotides are TGTGCCAGCAGATTACAGAATGCCGAGCAGTACTTC. Translated, it gives CASRLQNAEQYF.

This clonotype was seen repeatedly, ten times or more. V gene TRBV4-3 combines with J gene TRBJ2-7; no clear D gene. Germline values: CDR1 LGHNA, CDR2 YSLEER. The V gene lost 10 bases and the J gene lost 4 bases, with 26 bases spanning the gap. The CDR3 contains 16 residues. The CDR3 spells CAITAAPKERRYEQYF. The DNA of the CDR3 is TGCGCCATCACAGCAGCCCCCAAGGAGCGAAGGTACGAGCAGTACTTC.

V usage is TRBV5-6 and J usage is TRBJ1-2; 10 positions agree with TRBD1. J gave up 4 bases and V 6 bases, and 6 bases lay outside the gene matches. This CDR3 is 14 amino acids long. The germline CDR1 and CDR2 sequences are SGHDT and YYEEEE. CDR3 protein: CASTRQGAFYGYTF. CDR3 in DNA: TGTGCCAGCACCAGACAGGGGGCCTTCTATGGCTACACCTTC.

This clonotype showed up many times. The chain carries TRBV29-1 and TRBJ2-7; 11 bases agree with TRBD1. The J segment lost 10 bases and the V segment lost 5 bases, leaving 16 bases of the junction unmatched. The V gene's germline CDR1 is SQVTM and CDR2 ANQGSEA. CDR3 size: 15 residues. The CDR3 region is CSVHGGVGQGAIQYF. Written as DNA, the CDR3 is TGCAGCGTTCATGGTGGGGTAGGACAGGGGGCAATCCAGTACTTC.

This clonotype was detected ten times or more. J is TRBJ2-1 and V is TRBV19; TRBD2 aligns across 10 bases. Germline values: CDR1 LNHDA, CDR2 SQIVND (reference sequence). This CDR3 has 16 amino acids. With V trimmed by 8 bases and J by 1 base, 8 bases remained unmatched. The CDR3, as DNA: TGTGCCAGTCGGACTAGCGGATCGTCTTCCTACAATGAGCAGTTCTTC. Its translation is CASRTSGSSSYNEQFF.

This clonotype has a count of ten or more. The chain employs TRBV4-3 and TRBJ2-5; D call uncertain. The CDR3 extends over 15 amino acids. Germline CDR1 is LGHNA and CDR2 is YSLEER. V was shortened by 3 bases and J by 1 base, with 12 bases between the two germline ends. This chain's CDR3 is CASSHQRASQETQYF. For the CDR3, the DNA is TGCGCCAGCAGCCATCAACGGGCTAGCCAAGAGACCCAGTACTTC.

This clonotype occurred many times. The V gene is TRBV20-1, the J gene TRBJ2-1; D perhaps matches TRBD2 (5 bases). Germline V gives CDR1 DFQATT, CDR2 SNEGSKA (reference sequence). Deletions cut 3 bases from V and 9 bases from J, with 12 bases between. The CDR3 loop spans 12 amino acids. The chain's CDR3 is CSASYARGEQFF. CDR3 nucleotide sequence: TGCAGTGCTAGTTACGCCCGGGGTGAGCAGTTCTTC.

This clonotype was observed many times. The V gene is TRBV10-3, the J gene TRBJ1-2, with D maybe TRBD1 (6 bases). This CDR3 region has 12 residues. Germline CDR1 ENHRY, CDR2 SYGVKD. The V end was cut by 7 bases, the J end by 8 bases, with 14 bases between. The CDR3 reads CAITTTGGGYTF. The CDR3 DNA follows: TGTGCCATCACCACGACAGGAGGAGGCTACACCTTC.

This clonotype was picked up many times. This sequence joins TRBV27 and TRBJ1-4; D is unresolved. Trimming took off 4 bases at V and 4 bases at J, with 13 bases between the two ends. This CDR3 spans 15 amino acids. The V gene's germline CDR1 is MNHEY and CDR2 SMNVEV (reference sequence). CDR3 sequence: CASSYATDNNEKLFF. Written as DNA, the CDR3 is TGTGCCAGCAGTTACGCTACAGATAATAATGAAAAACTGTTTTTT. Full variable domain (missing parts from reference TRBV27 and TRBJ1-4): EAQVTQNPRYLITVTGKKLTVTCSQNMNHEYMSWYRQDPGLGLRQIYYSMNVEVTDKGDVPEGYKVSRKEKRNFPLILESPSPNQTSLYFCASSYATDNNEKLFFGSGTQLSVL.

This clonotype occurred a few times. A single base separates this from a much larger clone, so it may be a read error. V usage is TRBV11-2 and J usage is TRBJ2-3, with no clear D. The CDR3 is made up of 11 amino acids. CDR1 SGHAT and CDR2 FQNNGV come from the germline V gene. Trimming took 5 bases from V and 3 from J, leaving 3 bases between them. The CDR3 nucleotides read TGTGCCAGCAGCACTACAGATACGCAGTATTTT. As protein: CASSTTDTQYF. The full variable domain, with the rest looked up from reference TRBV11-2 and TRBJ2-3, is EAGVAQSPRYKIIEKRQSVAFWCNPISGHATLYWYQQILGQGPKLLIQFQNNGVVDDSQLPKDRFSAERLKGVDSTLKIQPAKLEDSAVYLCASSTTDTQYFGPGTRLTVL.

This clonotype was counted ten times or more. This rearrangement joins TRBV20-1 to TRBJ2-6; TRBD2 agrees at 12 bases. The ends lost 6 bases at V and 2 bases at J; junction bases unmatched: 11. The CDR3 has 18 amino acids. Germline V lookup: CDR1 DFQATT, CDR2 SNEGSKA (reference sequence). CDR3 nucleotides: TGCAGTGCAAGTCGGACTAGCGGGACTCAGACTGGGGCCAACGTCCTGACTTTC. Amino acid sequence: CSASRTSGTQTGANVLTF.

This clonotype was recorded many times. The rearrangement links TRBV7-9 to TRBJ2-7; 8 bases are shared with TRBD2. V shed 5 bases and J 3 bases; nucleotides not matched to a gene: 3. The CDR3 consists of 13 residues. Germline V gene lookup returns CDR1 SEHNR and CDR2 FQNEAQ (reference sequence). CDR3 sequence (DNA): TGTGCCAGCAGCCCGACTAGCGACTACGAGCAGTACTTC. Translated: CASSPTSDYEQYF.

This clonotype was detected many times. The V call is TRBV4-2, the J call TRBJ1-1; D gene uncertain. Germline loops: CDR1 LGHNA, CDR2 YNFKEQ. This CDR3 spans 16 amino acids. Trimming took off 0 bases at V and 2 bases at J, with 13 bases between the two ends. DNA of the CDR3: TGTGCCAGCAGCCAAGATTGGTCAAGCCTAAACACTGAAGCTTTCTTT. It is translated as CASSQDWSSLNTEAFF.

This clonotype was seen repeatedly, ten times or more. This chain links TRBV2 with TRBJ2-7; the D gene is possibly TRBD1 (5 bases). CDR3 length: 13 amino acids. Per the germline V gene, CDR1 is SNHLY and CDR2 is FYNNEI. Trimming removed 3 bases at V and 2 bases at J, with 8 bases between. CDR3 protein: CASSEAGPYEQYF. The CDR3 DNA is TGTGCCAGCAGTGAGGCAGGGCCCTACGAGCAGTACTTC.

This clonotype appeared a few times. The chain uses TRBV19 and TRBJ1-1; tentatively, D is TRBD1 (6 bases). The CDR3 loop spans 15 amino acids. In germline, CDR1 is LNHDA, CDR2 SQIVND (reference sequence). Deletions cut 9 bases from V and 1 base from J, with 18 bases between. The CDR3, as DNA: TGTGCCAGCGCCCGACAGGCAACTTCGAACACTGAAGCTTTCTTT. Its translation: CASARQATSNTEAFF.

This clonotype appeared many times. V and J are TRBV4-1 and TRBJ1-4; D is possibly TRBD1 (5 bases). The length of the CDR3 is 15 residues. Trimming removed 1 base from V and 4 bases from J, with 10 bases in between. Germline V gives CDR1 MGHRA, CDR2 YSYEKL. CDR3 sequence reads: CASSQGYGGNEKLFF. The CDR3 coding sequence is TGCGCCAGCAGCCAAGGGTACGGGGGTAATGAAAAACTGTTTTTT.

In its sample, this clonotype was seen many times. The chain recombines TRBV7-8 with TRBJ2-7; D remains unclear. V lost 1 base and J lost 2, with 12 bases in between. Germline V CDR1 and CDR2: SGHVS, FQNEAQ. The CDR3 totals 15 residues. The CDR3 coding sequence is TGTGCCAGCAGCTTAGGCCCAGATGTAGCCTACGAGCAGTACTTC. Encoded protein: CASSLGPDVAYEQYF.

This clonotype has a handful of counts. The chain combines TRBV5-4 with TRBJ1-4; D is unclear. V was shortened by 1 base and J by 5 bases, with 6 bases between the two germline ends. Germline CDR1 SGHNT, CDR2 YYREEE (reference sequence). There are 13 residues in the CDR3. The CDR3 nucleotides read TGTGCCAGCAGCTTGCCCGGAAATGAAAAACTGTTTTTT. Translated: CASSLPGNEKLFF.